This T cell receptor (beta chain) comes out of a study of Ad26.COV2.S vaccination and SARS-CoV-2 variants. Treatment denoted: roughly 18 received Ad26.COV2.S at low or high dose, single or two shots; 5 received placebo; per-sample allocation not given. It was on day 63 after the first vaccine or placebo injection that samples were taken. Libraries were prepared by immunoSEQ multiplex PCR; TCRdb keeps only in-frame clonotypes and omits some of them. The profile covers approximately 340,000 clones, with 85% appearing a single time and 2.5% to 3.5% taken by the ten largest. Germline V lookup: CDR1 LNHDA, CDR2 SQIVND (reference sequence). Trimming left V 6 bases short and J 5 bases short, with 16 bases between. This CDR3 region has 14 residues.

The rearrangement uses TRBV19 and TRBJ1-1; D is undetermined. The specimen was peripheral blood, collected in a trial of Ad26.COV2.S vaccine versus placebo. The receptor was isolated from a person aged 18-60 years who received the Ad26.COV2.S COVID-19 vaccine or a placebo. CDR3 coding DNA: TGTGCCAGTAGCGAGGGCCCGAGGAGGACTGAAGCTTTCTTT. Translating it yields CASSEGPRRTEAFF.